This TCR beta chain was profiled in a study of graft-versus-host responses after intestinal transplantation. TCRdb's table, derived via immunoSEQ multiplex PCR, lists solely in-frame clones and lacks some. Among fewer than 100,000 clones listed, roughly 83% were seen once. The CDR3 extends over 17 amino acids. The V and J ends lost 5 bases and 3 bases respectively, with 23 bases between them. CDR1 is SGHTA and CDR2 is FQGNSA in the germline V gene. This TCR derives from a human patient who received an intestinal transplant, so some T cells may come from the graft donor. The sequences come from PBMCs, collected 255 days after intestinal transplant. This sequence joins TRBV7-2 and TRBJ2-7, with D tentatively TRBD2 (7 bases). Here the CDR3 DNA reads TGTGCCAGCAGCCGGGGGGCGCCCCAGGGATTCGGCTACGAGCAGTACTTC. It encodes CASSRGAPQGFGYEQYF.